This T cell receptor (beta chain) was retrieved from a study of CD4 and CD8 cells across lung adenocarcinoma regions. TCRdb ran MiXCR on the PCR reads and lists one entry per CDR3 protein. This table has 20,000 to 25,000 distinct CDR3 sequences, 45% to 60% appearing once. The patients had localized lung adenocarcinoma, a non-small cell subtype. The CDR3 contains 15 residues. Looked up from germline, CDR1 is MNHGY and CDR2 is SVAAGI. The specimen sequenced was CD4+ T cells from the center of a lung tumor. This chain links TRBV6-9 with TRBJ2-3, with D hard to call. The TCR comes from a male donor with lung adenocarcinoma. The CD4 and CD8 labels of this study may be unreliable. CDR3 protein: CVMRLQSGSTDTQYF. The CDR3 coding sequence is TGTGTCATGAGACTCCAGTCCGGGAGCACAGATACGCAGTATTTT.